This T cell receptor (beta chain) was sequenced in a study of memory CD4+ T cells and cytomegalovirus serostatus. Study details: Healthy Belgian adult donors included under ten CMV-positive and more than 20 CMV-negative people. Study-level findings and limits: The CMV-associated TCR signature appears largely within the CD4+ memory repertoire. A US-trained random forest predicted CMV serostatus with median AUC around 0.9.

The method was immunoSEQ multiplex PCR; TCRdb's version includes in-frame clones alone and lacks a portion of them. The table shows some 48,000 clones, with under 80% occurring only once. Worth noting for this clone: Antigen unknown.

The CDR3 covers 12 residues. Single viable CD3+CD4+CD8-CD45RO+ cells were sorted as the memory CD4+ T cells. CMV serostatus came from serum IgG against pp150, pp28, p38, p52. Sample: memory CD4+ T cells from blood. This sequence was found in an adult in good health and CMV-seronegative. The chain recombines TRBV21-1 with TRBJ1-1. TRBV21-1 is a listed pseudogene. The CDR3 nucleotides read TGTGCCAGCAGAGTGAAGGACACTGAAGCTTTCTTT. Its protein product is CASRVKDTEAFF.